This T cell receptor beta chain is drawn from a study of OX40 agonist ivuxolimab in advanced cancers. Study as a whole: Partial responses were achieved by three patients: one hepatocellular carcinoma, two cutaneous melanoma.

Germline V lookup: CDR1 SGDLS, CDR2 YYNGEE. There are 15 residues in the CDR3. V lost 4 bases and J lost 5; bases outside the gene matches: 8. Profiling relied on immunoSEQ multiplex PCR, and the TCRdb table lists in-frame clones only, not all of them. This table holds about 81,000 clones, roughly 91% found once. If patients had autoimmune disease history or systemic immunosuppression, they were excluded. The chain couples TRBV9 to TRBJ2-5; TRBD1 matches at 10 bases. This clonotype was obtained from an adult with an advanced solid tumor such as melanoma, head and neck, liver or kidney cancer. The sequences come from CD4+ or CD8+ T cells sorted from blood, collected in a trial of the OX40 agonist ivuxolimab. The CDR3 protein is CASSLIGTGEETQYF. In DNA, the CDR3 is TGTGCCAGCAGCTTAATCGGGACAGGGGAGGAGACCCAGTACTTC.